The 21 T cell receptor beta chains below come from one sample, sequenced in a study of T cells in Graves' hyperthyroidism and ophthalmopathy. What was amplified from RNA transcripts were TCR beta CDR3 regions. With the HTBI primer set, the TCR CDR3 went through a first round of RT-PCR. TCRdb re-called the multiplex PCR reads with MiXCR, one entry per CDR3 protein. Here the sample spans nearly 250,000 distinct CDR3 sequences, about 15% being singletons. Sequenced material: blood. The receptors come from a woman aged 18-35 years with Graves' ophthalmopathy.

This clonotype was recorded at least ten times. The V and J genes are TRBV11-2 and TRBJ1-2, with 7 positions matching TRBD1. CDR1 and CDR2 (germline): SGHAT, FQNNGV. The CDR3 has 15 residues. J lost 4 bases, V lost 3 bases, and 8 bases had no gene match. As DNA, the CDR3 is TGTGCCAGCAGCTTCCGGACAGGCGCTAGCTATGGCTACACCTTC. Translation gives CASSFRTGASYGYTF. Full variable domain (outside the CDR3, taken from reference TRBV11-2 and TRBJ1-2): EAGVAQSPRYKIIEKRQSVAFWCNPISGHATLYWYQQILGQGPKLLIQFQNNGVVDDSQLPKDRFSAERLKGVDSTLKIQPAKLEDSAVYLCASSFRTGASYGYTFGSGTRLTVV.

This clonotype was found many times. The rearrangement uses TRBV7-6 and TRBJ2-2, with D possibly TRBD1 on 5 matching bases. Looked up from germline, CDR1 is SGHVS and CDR2 is FNYEAQ. V shed 5 bases and J shed 0 bases, with 10 bases lying between them. The CDR3 is 15 amino acids. The CDR3 protein is CASSPGQPNTGELFF. The CDR3 DNA sequence: TGTGCCAGCAGCCCAGGACAACCGAACACCGGGGAGCTGTTTTTT.

This clonotype was seen just once. The V gene is TRBV20-1, the J gene TRBJ2-3; the match to TRBD2 covers 9 bases. This CDR3 is 18 amino acids long. The germline gives CDR1 DFQATT, CDR2 SNEGSKA (reference sequence). The trim removed 3 bases at V and 6 bases at J, leaving 19 bases unmatched. The CDR3 loop is CSASRGGGGGGGGDTQYF. The CDR3 DNA is TGCAGTGCTAGTAGGGGCGGGGGCGGGGGGGGGGGGGGGGATACGCAGTATTTT.

This clonotype was counted many times. This chain connects TRBV7-2 to TRBJ2-5; possibly TRBD1 for D (5 bases). Germline V gives CDR1 SGHTA, CDR2 FQGNSA. Trimming cost V 2 bases and J 7 bases, with 14 bases left between them. The CDR3 length is 14 residues. This CDR3 reads CASSLQTAFATQYF. The CDR3 region has the DNA TGTGCCAGCAGCTTACAGACAGCCTTTGCGACCCAGTACTTC.

This rearrangement joins TRBV29-1 to TRBJ2-7; D gene ambiguous. There are 14 residues in the CDR3. Trimming stripped 1 base from V and 0 bases from J, with 10 bases between. Germline CDR1 and CDR2: SQVTM and ANQGSEA. The CDR3 DNA is TGCAGCGTTGAAGGAGCCTCATTCTCCTACGAGCAGTACTTC. It translates to CSVEGASFSYEQYF.

This sequence joins TRBV5-6 and TRBJ1-5; the match to TRBD1 covers 8 bases. Trimming removed 1 base from V and 4 bases from J; junction bases left unmatched: 4. The CDR3 extends over 15 amino acids. Germline V gene sequence: CDR1 SGHDT, CDR2 YYEEEE. CDR3 region: CASSLRQGSNQPQHF. The CDR3, as DNA: TGTGCCAGCAGCTTGAGACAGGGGAGTAATCAGCCCCAGCATTTT.

This sequence joins TRBV27 and TRBJ1-2; TRBD1 agrees at 8 bases. The CDR3 runs to 18 residues. Trimming cost V 7 bases and J 4 bases; bases outside gene matches: 20. Germline loops: CDR1 MNHEY, CDR2 SMNVEV (reference sequence). The chain's CDR3 is CASKGGRTGLPSRYGYTF. The CDR3 DNA sequence: TGTGCCAGCAAAGGGGGGAGGACAGGGCTCCCATCCCGCTATGGCTACACCTTC.

This clonotype was seen repeatedly, ten times or more. The chain uses TRBV18 and TRBJ2-1; 10 bases match TRBD2. Germline V gene data show CDR1 as KGHSH and CDR2 as LQKENI. CDR3 length: 15 amino acids. The ends lost 6 bases at V and 9 bases at J; junction bases unmatched: 11. CDR3 bases: TGTGCCAGCTCCCCTGGGGTAGCGGGGGGAAGTGAGCAGTTCTTC. It yields the protein CASSPGVAGGSEQFF.

This clonotype was picked up a small number of times. It may be a read error: a sequence one base away is much more abundant. The V gene is TRBV27, the J gene TRBJ2-2; possible D gene TRBD1, 5 bases. V lost 2 bases and J 0 bases, leaving 13 bases between the germline ends. The germline V gene encodes CDR1 MNHEY and CDR2 SMNVEV (reference sequence). This CDR3 is built from 17 residues. CDR3 nucleotide sequence: TGTGCCAGCAGTTTAATGTGGCAGGACACGAACACCGGGGAGCTGTTTTTT. This gives the protein CASSLMWQDTNTGELFF.

This clonotype was observed at least ten times. The CDR3 nucleotides are TGTGCCAGCAGCTCTCTCGGGCTATTGTATAATGAGCAGTTCTTC. Its protein product is CASSSLGLLYNEQFF. This chain connects TRBV7-9 to TRBJ2-1; D is uncertain. The CDR3 has 15 amino acids. V dropped 4 bases and J dropped 7 bases, with 17 bases sitting between them. CDR1 SEHNR and CDR2 FQNEAQ come from the germline V gene (reference sequence).

This clonotype was seen many times. The chain recombines TRBV14 with TRBJ2-2, with a weak D call TRBD2 (5 bases). V lost 1 base to trimming and J lost 4 bases, with 16 bases between them. The germline gives CDR1 SGHDN, CDR2 FVKESK. The CDR3 is made up of 17 amino acids. The CDR3 coding sequence is TGTGCCAGCAGCCAAGTTGGCGGCGGGCCTGGCACCGGGGAGCTGTTTTTT. This sequence encodes CASSQVGGGPGTGELFF.

This clonotype appeared many times. The chain has TRBV5-4 and TRBJ1-1, with D tentatively TRBD1 (5 bases). The CDR3 totals 13 residues. The ends were cut back, 6 bases at V and 0 bases at J, with 9 bases in the middle. Germline values: CDR1 SGHNT, CDR2 YYREEE (reference sequence). CDR3: CASTGLLNTEAFF. CDR3 DNA sequence: TGTGCCAGCACGGGACTTTTGAACACTGAAGCTTTCTTT.

With respect to this clonotype: This sequence may be a read error, since a much larger clone differs from it by one base. The V gene is TRBV7-9, the J gene TRBJ2-3; weak D call: TRBD1 (5 bases). The CDR3 has 12 residues. Germline V gives CDR1 SEHNR, CDR2 FQNEAQ (reference sequence). CDR3 DNA: TGTGCCAGCAGCTATACAGGAGATATGCAGTATTTT. The encoded protein is CASSYTGDMQYF.

This clonotype was found many times. Relative to the germline gene, one junction end is altered; a read error may explain this. This sequence joins TRBV19 and TRBJ1-1; D gene uncertain. Germline loops: CDR1 LNHDA, CDR2 SQIVND (reference sequence). This CDR3 is built from 15 residues. Here the CDR3 DNA reads TGTGCCAGTAGTGTAGATACAGCAGCTCACACTGAAGCTTTCTTT. Residues: CASSVDTAAHTEAFF.

Regarding this clonotype: One base away lies a much larger clone, so this may be a sequencing read error. The genes are TRBV9 and TRBJ1-2; D gene uncertain. The CDR3 sequence is 14 residues long. CDR1 SGDLS and CDR2 YYNGEE come from the germline V gene. The CDR3 DNA reads as TGTGCCGGCAGCGTAGGTGGAGCTAACTATGGCTACACCTTC. This gives the protein CAGSVGGANYGYTF.

Many counts were recorded for this clonotype. The rearrangement joins TRBV20-1 to TRBJ2-1, with TRBD2 matching 10 bases. Germline V gives CDR1 DFQATT, CDR2 SNEGSKA (reference sequence). V gave up 6 bases and J gave up 4 bases; unmatched junction bases: 15. The CDR3 sequence is 17 residues long. CDR3 in amino acids: CSARADLSGRLYNEQFF. In DNA, the CDR3 is TGCAGTGCGCGAGCCGACCTTAGCGGGAGGTTGTACAATGAGCAGTTCTTC.

This clonotype was observed a handful of times. This sequence joins TRBV5-4 and TRBJ2-7; D is ambiguous. Trimming stripped 0 bases from V and 4 bases from J, with 20 bases between. CDR3 size: 17 residues. CDR1 and CDR2 (germline): SGHNT, YYREEE (reference sequence). The CDR3 bases are TGTGCCAGCAGCTTGGGGGCCTGCTCTTGCTTTAGGTACGAGCAGTACTTC. It yields the protein CASSLGACSCFRYEQYF. Combining the CDR3 with reference TRBV5-4 and TRBJ2-7 gives the whole variable domain ETGVTQSPTHLIKTRGQQVTLRCSSQSGHNTVSWYQQALGQGPQFIFQYYREEENGRGNFPPRFSGLQFPNYSSELNVNALELDDSALYLCASSLGACSCFRYEQYFGPGTRLTVT.

In its sample, this clonotype was seen many times. The genes are TRBV6-2 or TRBV6-3 and TRBJ2-5; D possibly matches TRBD1 or TRBD2 (5 bases each). V lost 8 bases, J lost 1 base, and 14 bases lay in between. The CDR3 is made up of 14 amino acids. Germline V gene lookup returns CDR1 MNHEY and CDR2 SVGEGT. CDR3 sequence (DNA): TGTGCCAGCCGCCGAGACGGGGCCCAAGAGACCCAGTACTTC. This encodes CASRRDGAQETQYF.

At least ten counts were recorded for this clonotype. J is TRBJ1-2 and V is TRBV28; D gene unclear. Germline V gives CDR1 MDHEN, CDR2 SYDVKM. Between the trimmed V and J ends, which lost 0 bases and 2 bases, there was a span of 4 bases. This CDR3 contains 13 residues. The CDR3 loop is CASSLWGNYGYTF. CDR3 bases: TGTGCCAGCAGTTTATGGGGAAACTATGGCTACACCTTC.

This clonotype has a count of ten or more. The V gene is TRBV9, the J gene TRBJ2-1; the D gene is possibly TRBD2 (6 bases). Trimming removed 3 bases from V and 0 bases from J, with 10 bases in between. The germline CDR1 and CDR2 sequences are SGDLS and YYNGEE. The CDR3 is 15 amino acids. CDR3 protein: CASSASDRSYNEQFF. CDR3 DNA: TGTGCCAGCAGCGCTAGCGACCGCTCCTACAATGAGCAGTTCTTC.

The sample holds many counts of this clonotype. The gene calls are TRBV27 and TRBJ2-3; 11 positions match TRBD2. Germline loops: CDR1 MNHEY, CDR2 SMNVEV (reference sequence). V lost 4 bases, J lost 3 bases, and 6 bases stayed unmatched. The CDR3 is 16 residues long. The CDR3 nucleotides are TGTGCCAGCAGTTACATAGCGGGAGGGCCGACAGATACGCAGTATTTT. It codes for CASSYIAGGPTDTQYF.